Listed below are T cell receptor beta chains from one sample, sequenced in a study of T cell changes during pregnancy in multiple sclerosis. Produced via immunoSEQ multiplex PCR; TCRdb's table is partial and in-frame only. The sample shows 35,000 or so clones, about 91% of them seen only once. Here the sequenced sample was CD4+ T cells from peripheral blood mononuclear cells, taken after pregnancy. The receptors derive from a female donor with multiple sclerosis, enrolled in a pregnancy study. Both conserved end residues are part of each CDR3. D genes are given only for firm matches. Size values are once, few and many counts, or a class for expanded clones, and some rows have none.

abundance	j_gene	v_gene	d_gene	CDR3aa	CDR3nt
.	TRBJ1-1	TRBV7-3	.	CASSLKGGGTEAFF	TGTGCCAGCAGCTTAAAGGGAGGAGGAACTGAAGCTTTCTTT
.	TRBJ2-1	TRBV7-9	TRBD2	CASSSGTSPWNEQFF	TGTGCCAGCAGCTCCGGGACTAGCCCTTGGAATGAGCAGTTCTTC
once	TRBJ1-2	TRBV5-4	TRBD1	CASSLGPPGTELYGYTF	TGTGCCAGCAGCTTGGGGCCACCCGGGACAGAACTCTATGGCTACACCTTC
.	TRBJ1-3	TRBV2	.	CASSERRSSSGNTIYF	TGTGCCAGCAGTGAACGCAGGTCCTCCTCTGGAAACACCATATATTTT
.	TRBJ2-1	TRBV7-2	TRBD2	CASSLLAAGGSYNEQFF	TGTGCCAGCAGCTTACTAGCGGCCGGAGGCTCCTACAATGAGCAGTTCTTC
.	TRBJ2-5	TRBV27	TRBD1	CASSLVGRTGGETQYF	TGTGCCAGCAGTTTAGTCGGTAGGACAGGAGGAGAGACCCAGTACTTC
.	TRBJ1-2	TRBV9	.	CASSPPTLNYGYTF	TGTGCCAGCAGCCCTCCGACTTTGAACTATGGCTACACCTTC
.	TRBJ2-1	TRBV6-5	.	CASKGHSSSYNEQFF	TGTGCCAGCAAGGGACATTCGAGCTCCTACAATGAGCAGTTCTTC
.	TRBJ2-7	TRBV2	TRBD1	CASLRDRTYEQYF	TGTGCCAGCCTCCGGGACAGGACCTACGAGCAGTACTTC
.	TRBJ2-7	TRBV11-2	TRBD1	CASSLVTGQNYEQYF	TGTGCCAGCAGCTTAGTCACGGGACAGAACTACGAGCAGTACTTC
.	TRBJ1-1	TRBV14	.	CASSRDLGLNTEAFF	TGTGCCAGCAGCCGCGACCTGGGCCTAAACACTGAAGCTTTCTTT
.	TRBJ2-1	TRBV23-1	TRBD1	CASSPLPDRRRGLNGNEQFF	TGCGCCAGCAGTCCTTTGCCAGACAGGCGTAGGGGGCTCAATGGCAATGAGCAGTTCTTC
.	TRBJ2-2	TRBV7-3	TRBD2	CASSQGGALAGTGELFF	TGTGCCAGCAGCCAAGGTGGTGCACTAGCGGGCACCGGGGAGCTGTTTTTT
.	TRBJ2-1	TRBV4-3	.	CASSQGAIAGNEQFF	TGCGCCAGCAGCCAAGGGGCTATCGCGGGCAATGAGCAGTTCTTC
.	TRBJ2-5	TRBV10-3	.	CAISESRETQYF	TGTGCCATCAGTGAGTCCCGAGAGACCCAGTACTTC
once	TRBJ2-3	TRBV5-8	TRBD1	CASSPTGMVADTQYF	TGTGCCAGCAGCCCGACAGGGATGGTCGCAGATACGCAGTATTTT
.	TRBJ2-3	TRBV4-1	.	CASSQGRREGTDTQYF	TGCGCCAGCAGCCAAGGACGACGGGAAGGCACAGATACGCAGTATTTT
.	TRBJ2-5	TRBV6-5	.	CASSYPGSQTQYF	TGTGCCAGCAGTTACCCGGGGTCTCAGACCCAGTACTTC
.	TRBJ1-4	TRBV19	.	CASSRYTGEKLFF	TGTGCCAGTAGTAGATATACAGGGGAAAAACTGTTTTTT